In this sample, the clone carrying this TCR beta chain turned up once. The sample originates from a study of cytomegalovirus exposure and HLA in healthy donors. CDR1 is SNHLY and CDR2 is FYNNEI in the germline V gene. CDR3 length equals 14 residues. V shed 5 bases and J 8 bases; nucleotides not matched to a gene: 6. The data were produced by immunoSEQ multiplex PCR, yet TCRdb's version contains in-frame clones alone and is incomplete. Among about 160,000 clones listed, approximately 96% were seen once. Material: PBMCs. The J gene is TRBJ2-1, the V gene TRBV2; TRBD2 matches 10 bases. The clonotype originates from a woman between 18 and 29 years old in good health and CMV-seronegative. CDR3 amino acids: CASSLSGGAYEQFF. CDR3 nucleotides: TGTGCCAGCAGTCTAAGCGGGGGGGCTTATGAGCAGTTCTTC.